What follows are 28 T cell receptor beta chains derived from one specimen sequenced in a study of shared clonotypes between healthy human individuals. Assay used: immunoSEQ multiplex PCR; TCRdb lists only in-frame clones, some missing. This sample has about 600,000 clones, with more than 95% found just once. The source material was naive CD4+ T cells sorted from blood. The sample's subset: CD45RA+ positively selected. The receptors come from a woman in her 30s in good health.

This rearrangement joins TRBV4-1 to TRBJ2-1, with TRBD2 matching 7 bases. The CDR3 is made up of 14 amino acids. Germline assignment: CDR1 MGHRA and CDR2 YSYEKL. J gave up 8 bases and V 3 bases, and 7 bases lay outside the gene matches. CDR3 region: CASSHSGTLYEQFF. CDR3 nucleotides: TGCGCCAGCAGCCACAGCGGGACTTTGTATGAGCAGTTCTTC.

This clone was seen just once. The chain couples TRBV7-2 to TRBJ2-3; 8 nucleotides align to TRBD2. The CDR3 consists of 18 residues. The germline V gene encodes CDR1 SGHTA and CDR2 FQGNSA. Losses at the gene ends were 5 bases for V and 5 bases for J; bases not matched to a gene: 18. CDR3 sequence: CASSPLAFAGGVRDTQYF. The CDR3 DNA reads TGTGCCAGCAGCCCCTTAGCTTTCGCGGGAGGAGTTCGAGATACGCAGTATTTT.

The chain is built from TRBV29-1 and TRBJ2-1; 13 bases fit TRBD2. CDR1 is SQVTM, CDR2 ANQGSEA, per germline. The CDR3 runs 14 residues. Trimming cost V 5 bases and J 11 bases; bases outside gene matches: 9. The CDR3 spells CSVPGTGLAGKQFF. CDR3 in DNA: TGCAGCGTTCCCGGAACGGGACTAGCGGGGAAGCAGTTCTTC.

The chain has TRBV6-5 and TRBJ2-3; D is possibly TRBD1 or TRBD2 (6 bases each). V lost 4 bases and J 4 bases, leaving 9 bases between the germline ends. This CDR3 has 13 amino acids. The germline gives CDR1 MNHEY, CDR2 SVGAGI. CDR3 bases: TGTGCCAGCAGTTTCGGGGGCGCAGATACGCAGTATTTT. Its protein is CASSFGGADTQYF.

The rearrangement uses TRBV19 and TRBJ2-5; no clear D gene. The closer fit of TRBJ2-7 to the DNA end suggests the J call may be wrong. Germline V gene data show CDR1 as LNHDA and CDR2 as SQIVND (reference sequence). CDR3 length: 14 amino acids. CDR3 in DNA: TGTGCCAGTAGTGTTAGTGGTTGGGTCTACGAGCAGTACTTC. The encoded protein is CASSVSGWVYEQYF.

The rearrangement uses TRBV11-3 and TRBJ2-3, with TRBD2 as a possible D gene (5 bases). V lost 4 bases and J 1 base, leaving 15 bases between the germline ends. The germline CDR1 and CDR2 sequences are SGHNT and YENEEA. The length of the CDR3 is 16 residues. The CDR3 reads CASSSIVAGGTDTQYF. The CDR3 DNA reads TGTGCCAGCAGCTCCATAGTTGCGGGTGGCACAGATACGCAGTATTTT.

J is TRBJ2-1 and V is TRBV20-1; no definite D call. Trimming took off 6 bases at V and 6 bases at J, with 9 bases between the two ends. The germline V gene has CDR1 DFQATT and CDR2 SNEGSKA (reference sequence). This CDR3 is built from 11 residues. CDR3 nucleotide sequence: TGCAGTGCAGCAGACCCCAATGAGCAGTTCTTC. This encodes CSAADPNEQFF.

The rearrangement links TRBV18 to TRBJ2-7, with a weak D call TRBD2 (5 bases). CDR3 length: 15 residues. Trimming removed 3 bases at V and 3 bases at J, with 15 bases between. Germline V gives CDR1 KGHSH, CDR2 LQKENI. The DNA of the CDR3 is TGTGCCAGCTCACCTGTGCTAGCCTCTCTCTACGAGCAGTACTTC. It translates to CASSPVLASLYEQYF.

The J gene is TRBJ2-1, the V gene TRBV7-6, with TRBD2 identical over 8 bases. CDR3 length: 14 amino acids. Germline V gene sequence: CDR1 SGHVS, CDR2 FNYEAQ. V was clipped by 4 bases and J by 7 bases; unmatched bases: 6. The CDR3 sequence is CASSSVAGRNEQFF. CDR3 sequence (DNA): TGTGCCAGCAGCTCCGTAGCGGGAAGAAATGAGCAGTTCTTC.

The rearrangement joins TRBV18 to TRBJ1-3; D is ambiguous. Germline V gene sequence: CDR1 KGHSH, CDR2 LQKENI. The CDR3 has 15 residues. V was shortened by 2 bases and J by 0 bases, with 8 bases between the two germline ends. For the CDR3, the DNA is TGTGCCAGCTCACCAAGCGCGGACTCTGGAAACACCATATATTTT. As protein: CASSPSADSGNTIYF.

This clone was recorded once. The junction does not match germline at one end; this may be a read error. This chain links TRBV7-3 with TRBJ2-1, with 9 bases fitting TRBD2. Per the germline V gene, CDR1 is SGHTA and CDR2 is FQGTGA. This CDR3 is 16 amino acids long. CDR3 DNA sequence: TGTGCCAGCCGCTTGGGAGGAGCGGGAGGTAACAATGAGCAGTTCTTC. Residues: CASRLGGAGGNNEQFF.

This clone was counted a single time. This CDR3 is CASSPGQSGIAFF. CDR3 nucleotides: TGTGCCAGCAGCCCCGGACAGTCGGGGATAGCTTTCTTT. The rearrangement joins TRBV7-9 to TRBJ1-1; TRBD1 might be the D (6 bases). This CDR3 comprises 13 residues. V was cut by 5 bases and J by 10 bases, with 17 bases left in between. The germline V gene encodes CDR1 SEHNR and CDR2 FQNEAQ (reference sequence).

On this clone: The sample has other DNA sequences that encode this CDR3 too. The V and J genes are TRBV30 and TRBJ2-5, with unresolved D. CDR3 length: 11 residues. Germline-derived CDR1 and CDR2 are GTSNPN and SVGIG (reference sequence). The germline V and J ends were trimmed by 2 bases and 4 bases, with 5 bases remaining between them. CDR3 loop: CAWSPGETQYF. CDR3 nucleotide sequence: TGTGCCTGGAGTCCCGGAGAGACCCAGTACTTC.

The chain carries TRBV10-1 and TRBJ2-7; 13 nucleotides line up with TRBD2. Germline V lookup: CDR1 WNHNN, CDR2 SYGVQD (reference sequence). The trim removed 7 bases at V and 2 bases at J, leaving 2 bases unmatched. The CDR3 is 14 residues long. The chain's CDR3 is CASTGTSGTYEQYF. The CDR3 region has the DNA TGCGCCAGCACCGGGACTAGCGGGACCTACGAGCAGTACTTC.

V gene TRBV7-9 combines with J gene TRBJ1-1, with 8 bases identical to TRBD1. Germline CDR1 is SEHNR and CDR2 is FQNEAQ (reference sequence). This CDR3 region has 16 residues. Losses at the gene ends were 1 base for V and 2 bases for J; bases not matched to a gene: 6. As DNA, the CDR3 is TGTGCCAGCAGCTTAGGTCAGGGGGCCGGTAACACTGAAGCTTTCTTT. This translates into CASSLGQGAGNTEAFF.

The gene calls are TRBV20-1 and TRBJ2-5, with a tentative D call TRBD2 (5 bases). This CDR3 spans 10 amino acids. Per germline, CDR1 DFQATT and CDR2 SNEGSKA (reference sequence). V was clipped by 6 bases and J by 5 bases, with 7 bases between them. The CDR3 region has the DNA TGCAGTGCCACGGGGGAGACCCAGTACTTC. Translation: CSATGETQYF.

The chain couples TRBV7-9 to TRBJ1-2, with D possibly TRBD1 on 5 matching bases. Germline V gene lookup returns CDR1 SEHNR and CDR2 FQNEAQ (reference sequence). The CDR3 has 13 residues. Trimming removed 7 bases from V and 7 bases from J, with 16 bases in between. CDR3 loop: CASTTGALGGYTF. The CDR3 DNA is TGTGCCAGCACAACCGGGGCACTCGGTGGCTACACCTTC.

V and J are TRBV19 and TRBJ2-3; D is unresolved. CDR1 and CDR2 (germline): LNHDA, SQIVND (reference sequence). V dropped 7 bases and J dropped 0 bases, with 14 bases sitting between them. The CDR3 runs 15 residues. In DNA form, the CDR3 reads TGTGCCAGTACACCCGGCGGTGCTAGCACAGATACGCAGTATTTT. It is translated as CASTPGGASTDTQYF.

This chain uses TRBV19 with TRBJ2-3; 8 nucleotides line up with TRBD1. This CDR3 has 17 amino acids. Looked up from germline, CDR1 is LNHDA and CDR2 is SQIVND (reference sequence). J gave up 0 bases and V 6 bases, and 11 bases lay outside the gene matches. CDR3 loop: CASSRPPGQGSTDTQYF. CDR3 nucleotide sequence: TGTGCCAGTAGCCGTCCCCCCGGACAGGGAAGCACAGATACGCAGTATTTT.

About this clone itself: The junction does not match germline at one end; this may be a read error. The gene calls are TRBV10-2 and TRBJ1-5; no definite D call. CDR1 and CDR2 (germline): WSHSY, SAAADI. There are 16 residues in the CDR3. The CDR3 is CASSESGQVSNQPRHF. The CDR3 nucleotides read TGCGCCAGCAGTGAGTCGGGCCAGGTTAGCAATCAGCCCCGGCATTTT.

The gene calls are TRBV28 and TRBJ1-2, with a tentative D call TRBD1 (5 bases). The germline CDR1 and CDR2 sequences are MDHEN and SYDVKM. Trimming left V 4 bases short and J 4 bases short, with 10 bases between. The CDR3 loop spans 13 amino acids. The CDR3: CASSSGGIYGYTF. CDR3 nucleotide sequence: TGTGCCAGCAGTTCTGGGGGGATCTATGGCTACACCTTC.

This rearrangement joins TRBV19 to TRBJ1-6; D uncertain. Germline V CDR1 and CDR2: LNHDA, SQIVND (reference sequence). With 10 bases removed from V and 10 bases from J, the gap between germline ends came to 17 bases. This CDR3 has 13 amino acids. The CDR3 here is CATSLPRKSPLHF. CDR3 bases: TGTGCCACTTCACTCCCTAGAAAGTCACCCCTCCACTTT.

V usage is TRBV6-5 and J usage is TRBJ1-1; 7 positions match TRBD1. The trim removed 4 bases at V and 2 bases at J, leaving 7 bases unmatched. This CDR3 is built from 15 residues. Germline V gene lookup returns CDR1 MNHEY and CDR2 SVGAGI. CDR3 sequence: CASSSGQVGNTEAFF. CDR3 nucleotides: TGTGCCAGCAGTTCTGGACAGGTCGGCAACACTGAAGCTTTCTTT.

This rearrangement joins TRBV25-1 to TRBJ1-1, with unresolved D. With 4 bases removed from V and 4 bases from J, the gap between germline ends came to 13 bases. Germline V gives CDR1 MGHDK, CDR2 SYGVNS. This CDR3 comprises 14 residues. CDR3: CASSGRGVPTEAFF. The CDR3 DNA is TGTGCCAGCAGTGGAAGAGGAGTTCCCACTGAAGCTTTCTTT.

This chain joins TRBV6-1 and TRBJ1-6; D remains ambiguous. CDR3 length equals 16 residues. In germline, CDR1 is MNHNS, CDR2 SASEGT. Trimming stripped 4 bases from V and 0 bases from J, with 10 bases between. Here the CDR3 DNA reads TGTGCCAGCAGTGCCACGGACGGCTCCTATAATTCACCCCTCCACTTT. Its protein is CASSATDGSYNSPLHF.

The CDR3 protein is CASSPGTSGRWQFF. The CDR3 bases are TGTGCCAGCAGTCCCGGGACTAGCGGGAGGTGGCAGTTCTTC. The rearrangement links TRBV28 to TRBJ2-1; 15 bases are a match to TRBD2. The V gene end was trimmed by 5 bases and the J gene end by 12 bases; junction bases not matched to a gene: 5. The germline V gene encodes CDR1 MDHEN and CDR2 SYDVKM. The length of the CDR3 is 14 residues.

The rearrangement joins TRBV10-3 to TRBJ2-1; TRBD2 matches 10 bases. V was clipped by 1 base and J by 4 bases; unmatched bases: 7. The CDR3 loop spans 17 amino acids. The germline CDR1 and CDR2 sequences are ENHRY and SYGVKD. CDR3 in amino acids: CAISELGLADLYNEQFF. The CDR3 bases are TGTGCCATCAGTGAGTTAGGACTAGCGGATCTTTACAATGAGCAGTTCTTC.

The V gene is TRBV27, the J gene TRBJ2-7; a weak D match, TRBD1 (5 bases). Trimming took off 8 bases at V and 5 bases at J, with 19 bases between the two ends. The CDR3 runs 14 residues. The V gene's germline CDR1 is MNHEY and CDR2 SMNVEV (reference sequence). CDR3 region: CASAQWGSQDEQYF. For the CDR3, the DNA is TGTGCCAGCGCCCAGTGGGGATCACAGGACGAGCAGTACTTC.